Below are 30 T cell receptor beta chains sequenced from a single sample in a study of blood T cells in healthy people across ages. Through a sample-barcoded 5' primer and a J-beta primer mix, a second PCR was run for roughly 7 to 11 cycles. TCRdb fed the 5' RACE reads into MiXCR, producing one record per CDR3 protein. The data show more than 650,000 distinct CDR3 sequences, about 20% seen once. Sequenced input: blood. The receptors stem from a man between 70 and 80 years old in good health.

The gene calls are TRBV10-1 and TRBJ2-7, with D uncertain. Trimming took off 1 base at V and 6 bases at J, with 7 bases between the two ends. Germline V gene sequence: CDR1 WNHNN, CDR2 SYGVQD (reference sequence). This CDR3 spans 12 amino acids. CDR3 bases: TGCGCCAGCAGTGAGTGGGCCAGCGAGCAGTACTTC. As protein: CASSEWASEQYF.

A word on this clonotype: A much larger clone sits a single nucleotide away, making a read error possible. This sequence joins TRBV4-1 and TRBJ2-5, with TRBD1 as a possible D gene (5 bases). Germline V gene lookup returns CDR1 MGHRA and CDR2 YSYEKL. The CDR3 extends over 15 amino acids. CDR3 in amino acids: CASNQEQGSGETQYF. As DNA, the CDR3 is TGCGCCAGCAACCAAGAGCAGGGTTCTGGGGAGACCCAGTACTTC.

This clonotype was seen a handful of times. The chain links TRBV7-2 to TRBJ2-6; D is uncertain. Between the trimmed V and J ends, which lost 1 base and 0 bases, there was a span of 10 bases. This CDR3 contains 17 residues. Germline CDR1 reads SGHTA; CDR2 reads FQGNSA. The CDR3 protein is CASSLGSPDSGANVLTF. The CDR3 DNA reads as TGTGCCAGCAGCTTAGGCAGCCCAGACTCTGGGGCCAACGTCCTGACTTTC. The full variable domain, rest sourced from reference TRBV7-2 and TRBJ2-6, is GAGVSQSPSNKVTEKGKDVELRCDPISGHTALYWYRQSLGQGLEFLIYFQGNSAPDKSGLPSDRFSAERTGGSVSTLTIQRTQQEDSAVYLCASSLGSPDSGANVLTFGAGSRLTVL.

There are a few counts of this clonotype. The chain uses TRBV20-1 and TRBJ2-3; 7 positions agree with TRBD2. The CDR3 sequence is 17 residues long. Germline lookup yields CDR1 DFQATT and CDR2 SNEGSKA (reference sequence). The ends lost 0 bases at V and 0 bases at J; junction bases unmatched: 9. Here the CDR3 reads CSARESRASGSTDTQYF. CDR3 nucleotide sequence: TGCAGTGCTAGAGAGTCCCGGGCTAGCGGAAGCACAGATACGCAGTATTTT.

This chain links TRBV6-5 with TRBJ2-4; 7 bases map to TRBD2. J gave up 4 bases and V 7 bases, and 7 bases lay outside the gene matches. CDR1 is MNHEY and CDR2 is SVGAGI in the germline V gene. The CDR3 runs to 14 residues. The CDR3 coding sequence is TGTGCCAGCACCTTGCGCGGGGGTAAAAACATTCAGTACTTC. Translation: CASTLRGGKNIQYF.

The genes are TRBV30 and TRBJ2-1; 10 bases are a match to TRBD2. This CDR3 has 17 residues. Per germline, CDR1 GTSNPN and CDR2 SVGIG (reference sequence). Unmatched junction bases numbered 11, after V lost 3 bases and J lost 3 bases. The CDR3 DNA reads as TGTGCCTGGAGCCTTTGGATTAGCGGGAGGATCTACAATGAGCAGTTCTTC. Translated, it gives CAWSLWISGRIYNEQFF. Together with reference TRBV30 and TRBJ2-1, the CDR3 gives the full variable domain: SQTIHQWPATLVQPVGSPLSLECTVEGTSNPNLYWYRQAAGRGLQLLFYSVGIGQISSEVPQNLSASRPQDRQFILSSKKLLLSDSGFYLCAWSLWISGRIYNEQFFGPGTRLTVL.

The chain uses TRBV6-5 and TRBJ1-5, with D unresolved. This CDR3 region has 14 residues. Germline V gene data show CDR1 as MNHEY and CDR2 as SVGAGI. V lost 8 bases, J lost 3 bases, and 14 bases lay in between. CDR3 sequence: CASASGRPNQPQHF. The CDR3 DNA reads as TGTGCCAGCGCGTCGGGCAGGCCCAATCAGCCCCAGCATTTT.

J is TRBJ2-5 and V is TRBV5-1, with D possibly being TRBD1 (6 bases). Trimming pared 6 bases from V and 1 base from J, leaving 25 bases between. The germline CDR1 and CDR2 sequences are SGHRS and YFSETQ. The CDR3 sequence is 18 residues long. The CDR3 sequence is CASTNPPGQGPFQETQYF. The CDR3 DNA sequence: TGCGCCAGCACCAATCCTCCAGGGCAGGGGCCCTTCCAAGAGACCCAGTACTTC. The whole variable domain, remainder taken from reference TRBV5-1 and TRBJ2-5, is KAGVTQTPRYLIKTRGQQVTLSCSPISGHRSVSWYQQTPGQGLQFLFEYFSETQRNKGNFPGRFSGRQFSNSRSEMNVSTLELGDSALYLCASTNPPGQGPFQETQYFGPGTRLLVL.

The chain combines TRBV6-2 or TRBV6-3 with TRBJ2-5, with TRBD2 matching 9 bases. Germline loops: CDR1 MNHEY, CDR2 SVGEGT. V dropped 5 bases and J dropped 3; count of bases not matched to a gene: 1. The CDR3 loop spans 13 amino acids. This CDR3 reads CASSRLAEETQYF. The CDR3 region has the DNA TGTGCCAGCAGTCGACTAGCGGAAGAGACCCAGTACTTC.

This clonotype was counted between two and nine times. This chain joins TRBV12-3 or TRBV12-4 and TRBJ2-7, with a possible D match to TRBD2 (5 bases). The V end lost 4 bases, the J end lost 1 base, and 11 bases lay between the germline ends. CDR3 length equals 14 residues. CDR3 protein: CASSSSRGSYEQYV. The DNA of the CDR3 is TGTGCCAGCAGTTCGTCTCGGGGATCCTACGAGCAGTACGTC.

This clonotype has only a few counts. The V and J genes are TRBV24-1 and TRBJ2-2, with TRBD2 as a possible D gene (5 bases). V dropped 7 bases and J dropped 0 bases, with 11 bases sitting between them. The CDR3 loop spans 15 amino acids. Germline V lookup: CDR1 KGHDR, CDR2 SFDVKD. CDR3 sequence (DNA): TGTGCCACCAGGGGGTGGGGAGCGAACACCGGGGAGCTGTTTTTT. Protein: CATRGWGANTGELFF.

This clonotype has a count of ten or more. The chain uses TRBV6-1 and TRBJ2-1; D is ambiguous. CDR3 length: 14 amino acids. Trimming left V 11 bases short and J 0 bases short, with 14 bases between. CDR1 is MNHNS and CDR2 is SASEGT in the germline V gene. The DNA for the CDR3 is TGTGCCTCGGCGTCCCCGAACTCCTACAATGAGCAGTTCTTC. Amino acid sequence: CASASPNSYNEQFF.

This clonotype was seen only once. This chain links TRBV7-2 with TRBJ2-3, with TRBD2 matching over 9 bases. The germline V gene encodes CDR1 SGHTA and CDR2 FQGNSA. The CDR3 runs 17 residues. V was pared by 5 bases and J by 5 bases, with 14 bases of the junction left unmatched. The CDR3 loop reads CASSRAYAGGKKDTQYF. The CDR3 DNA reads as TGTGCCAGCAGCCGGGCATACGCGGGAGGGAAAAAAGATACGCAGTATTTT.

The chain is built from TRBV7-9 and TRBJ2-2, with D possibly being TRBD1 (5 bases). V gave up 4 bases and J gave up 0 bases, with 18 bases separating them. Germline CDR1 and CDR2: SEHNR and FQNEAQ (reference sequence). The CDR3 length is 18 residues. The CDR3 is CASSYNRQRQTNTGELFF. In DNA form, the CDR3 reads TGTGCCAGCAGCTACAATAGACAGAGACAAACGAACACCGGGGAGCTGTTTTTT.

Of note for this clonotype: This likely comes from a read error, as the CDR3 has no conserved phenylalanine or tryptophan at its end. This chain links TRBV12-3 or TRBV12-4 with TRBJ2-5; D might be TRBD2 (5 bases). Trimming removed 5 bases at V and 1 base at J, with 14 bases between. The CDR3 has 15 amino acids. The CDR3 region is CASSGGPSSQETQYS. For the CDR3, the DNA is TGTGCCAGCAGTGGAGGACCGTCGTCCCAAGAGACCCAGTACTCC.

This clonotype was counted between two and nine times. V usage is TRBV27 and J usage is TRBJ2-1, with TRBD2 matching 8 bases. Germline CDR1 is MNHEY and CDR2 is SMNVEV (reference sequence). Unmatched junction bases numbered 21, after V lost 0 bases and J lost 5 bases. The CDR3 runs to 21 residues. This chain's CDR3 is CASSLSLWGTGAREANNEQFF. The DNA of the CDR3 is TGTGCCAGCAGTTTATCTCTTTGGGGGACTGGGGCGCGGGAGGCAAACAATGAGCAGTTCTTC.

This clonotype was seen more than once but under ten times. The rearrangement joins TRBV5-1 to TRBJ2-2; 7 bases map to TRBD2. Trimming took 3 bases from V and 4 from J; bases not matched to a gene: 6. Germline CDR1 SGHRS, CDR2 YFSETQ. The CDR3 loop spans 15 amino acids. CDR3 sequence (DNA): TGCGCCAGCAGCTCGGGGGGAACCGCCACCGGGGAGCTGTTTTTT. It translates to CASSSGGTATGELFF.

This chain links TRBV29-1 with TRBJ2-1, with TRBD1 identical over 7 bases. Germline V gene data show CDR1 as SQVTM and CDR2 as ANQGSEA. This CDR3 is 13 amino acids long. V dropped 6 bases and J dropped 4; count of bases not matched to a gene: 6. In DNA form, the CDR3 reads TGCAGCGTCCCCGGGACAGATTACAATGAGCAGTTCTTC. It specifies CSVPGTDYNEQFF.

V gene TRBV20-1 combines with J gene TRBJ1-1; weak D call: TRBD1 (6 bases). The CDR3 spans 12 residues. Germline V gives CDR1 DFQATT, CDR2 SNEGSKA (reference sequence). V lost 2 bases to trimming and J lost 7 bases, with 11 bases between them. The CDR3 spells CSARPQGIEAFF. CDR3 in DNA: TGCAGTGCTAGACCACAGGGCATTGAAGCTTTCTTT.

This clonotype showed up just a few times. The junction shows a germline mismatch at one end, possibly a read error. The CDR3: CASRQGEAGNYNEQFF. CDR3 nucleotide sequence: TGTGCCAGCAGACAAGGGGAAGCGGGGAACTACAATGAGCAGTTCTTC. The J gene is TRBJ2-1, the V gene TRBV3-1, with 7 bases matching TRBD2. Germline V gene data show CDR1 as LGHDT and CDR2 as YNNKEL (reference sequence). This CDR3 is built from 16 residues.

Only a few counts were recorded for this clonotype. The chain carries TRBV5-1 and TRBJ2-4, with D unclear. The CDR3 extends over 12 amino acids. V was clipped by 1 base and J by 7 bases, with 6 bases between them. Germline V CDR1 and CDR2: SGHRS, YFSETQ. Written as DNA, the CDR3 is TGCGCCAGCAGCTTGATCTGGAACATTCAGTACTTC. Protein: CASSLIWNIQYF.

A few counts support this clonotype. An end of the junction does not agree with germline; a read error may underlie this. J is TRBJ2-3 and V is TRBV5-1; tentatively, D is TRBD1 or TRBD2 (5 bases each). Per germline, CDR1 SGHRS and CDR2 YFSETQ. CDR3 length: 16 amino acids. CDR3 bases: TGCGCCAACAGCTTGGAAGGGACGGGTTGGGGTGATACGCAGTATTTT. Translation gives CANSLEGTGWGDTQYF.

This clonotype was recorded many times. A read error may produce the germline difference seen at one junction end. The CDR3 region is CASSYNQETQYF. Here the CDR3 DNA reads TGTGCCAGCAGCTACAACCAAGAGACCCAGTACTTC. This chain connects TRBV5-1 to TRBJ2-5; D remains ambiguous. Germline V gene lookup returns CDR1 SGHRS and CDR2 YFSETQ. The length of the CDR3 is 12 residues.

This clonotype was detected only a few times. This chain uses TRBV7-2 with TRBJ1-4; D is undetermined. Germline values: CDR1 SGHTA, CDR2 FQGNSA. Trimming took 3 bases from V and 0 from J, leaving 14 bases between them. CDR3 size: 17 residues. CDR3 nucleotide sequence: TGTGCCAGCAGCTTTCAGATAGGGTGGGCAACTAATGAAAAACTGTTTTTT. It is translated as CASSFQIGWATNEKLFF.

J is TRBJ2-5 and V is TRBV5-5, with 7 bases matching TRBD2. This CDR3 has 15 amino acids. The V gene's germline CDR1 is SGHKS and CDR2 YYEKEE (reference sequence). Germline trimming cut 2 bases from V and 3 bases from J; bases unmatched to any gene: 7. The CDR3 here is CASSFFSSGEETQYF. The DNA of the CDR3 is TGTGCCAGCAGCTTTTTCTCTAGCGGAGAAGAGACCCAGTACTTC.

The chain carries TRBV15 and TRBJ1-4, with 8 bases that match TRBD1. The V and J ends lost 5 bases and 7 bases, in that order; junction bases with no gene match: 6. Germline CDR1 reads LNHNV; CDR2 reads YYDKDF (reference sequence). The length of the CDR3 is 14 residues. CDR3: CATSLTGGGEKLFF. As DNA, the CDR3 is TGTGCCACCAGCCTAACAGGGGGTGGTGAAAAACTGTTTTTT.

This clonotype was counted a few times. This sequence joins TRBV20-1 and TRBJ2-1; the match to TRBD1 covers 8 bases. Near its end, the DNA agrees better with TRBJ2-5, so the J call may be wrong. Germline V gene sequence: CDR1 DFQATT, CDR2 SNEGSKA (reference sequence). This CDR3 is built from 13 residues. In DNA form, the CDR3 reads TGCAGTGCCTACTGGACAGGGAAGGAGACCCAGTACTTC. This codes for CSAYWTGKETQYF.

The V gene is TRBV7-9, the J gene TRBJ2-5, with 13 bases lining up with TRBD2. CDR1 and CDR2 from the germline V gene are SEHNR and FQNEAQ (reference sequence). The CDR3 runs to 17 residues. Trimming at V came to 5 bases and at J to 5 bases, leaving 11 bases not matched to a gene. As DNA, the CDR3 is TGTGCCAGCAGCCGGGGACTAGCGGGACTATTGGGGGAGACCCAGTACTTC. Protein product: CASSRGLAGLLGETQYF.

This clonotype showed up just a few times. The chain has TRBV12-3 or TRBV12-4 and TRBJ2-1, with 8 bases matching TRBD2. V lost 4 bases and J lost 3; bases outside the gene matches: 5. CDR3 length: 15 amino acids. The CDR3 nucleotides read TGTGCCAGCAGTTCGGGACTAGGGGGCTACAATGAGCAGTTCTTC. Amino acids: CASSSGLGGYNEQFF.

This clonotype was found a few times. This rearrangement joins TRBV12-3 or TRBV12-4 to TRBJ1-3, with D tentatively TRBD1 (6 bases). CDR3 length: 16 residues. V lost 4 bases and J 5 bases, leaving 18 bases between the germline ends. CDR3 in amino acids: CASSSSHRVGRNTIYF. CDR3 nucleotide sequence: TGTGCCAGCAGTTCCTCTCACAGGGTCGGACGAAACACCATATATTTT.